Below are 29 T cell receptor beta chains sequenced from a single sample in a study of T cell responses to AZD1222 COVID-19 vaccine. Profiling relied on immunoSEQ multiplex PCR, and the TCRdb table lists in-frame clones only, not all of them. The sample carries roughly 120,000 clones, approximately 90% recorded once. Sequenced here: peripheral blood, sampled 28 days after the second AZD1222 dose. The receptors here all came from an adult who received the AZD1222 COVID-19 vaccine.

The V call is TRBV5-1, the J call TRBJ2-1, with 12 positions matching TRBD2. Germline V gene data show CDR1 as SGHRS and CDR2 as YFSETQ. This CDR3 is 16 amino acids long. Losses at the gene ends were 0 bases for V and 8 bases for J; bases not matched to a gene: 6. DNA for the CDR3: TGCGCCAGCAGCTTGGACGGACTAGCGGGATCTCATGAGCAGTTCTTC. This sequence encodes CASSLDGLAGSHEQFF. Combining the CDR3 with reference TRBV5-1 and TRBJ2-1 gives the whole variable domain KAGVTQTPRYLIKTRGQQVTLSCSPISGHRSVSWYQQTPGQGLQFLFEYFSETQRNKGNFPGRFSGRQFSNSRSEMNVSTLELGDSALYLCASSLDGLAGSHEQFFGPGTRLTVL.

The CDR3 DNA reads as TGTGCCAGCAGCTTGGATTTGGGACATGGTCGGCCCGGGGAGCTGTTTTTT. It codes for CASSLDLGHGRPGELFF. This rearrangement joins TRBV5-4 to TRBJ2-2, with D tentatively TRBD1 (6 bases). CDR3 length equals 17 residues. V shed 0 bases and J shed 6 bases, with 18 bases lying between them. Germline CDR1 reads SGHNT; CDR2 reads YYREEE (reference sequence).

The chain combines TRBV28 with TRBJ2-4; 8 bases are shared with TRBD1. The CDR3 contains 16 residues. The ends lost 5 bases at V and 9 bases at J; junction bases unmatched: 15. Germline V gives CDR1 MDHEN, CDR2 SYDVKM. CDR3 region: CASSPTATGAEGIQYF. The CDR3 bases are TGTGCCAGCAGTCCAACCGCGACAGGGGCGGAGGGCATTCAGTACTTC.

J is TRBJ2-3 and V is TRBV4-2, with D uncertain. CDR3 length: 15 amino acids. V lost 1 base, J lost 5 bases, and 13 bases lay in between. Germline V gene sequence: CDR1 LGHNA, CDR2 YNFKEQ. The CDR3 reads CASSQGRVRGDTQYF. The CDR3 coding sequence is TGTGCCAGCAGCCAAGGTAGGGTCCGCGGAGATACGCAGTATTTT.

The CDR3 is CSASGTASNQPQHF. The DNA of the CDR3 is TGCAGTGCCAGTGGGACGGCTAGCAATCAGCCCCAGCATTTT. The J gene is TRBJ1-5, the V gene TRBV20-1, with D perhaps TRBD1 (5 bases). Trimming took off 6 bases at V and 0 bases at J, with 12 bases between the two ends. CDR3 length: 14 amino acids. Germline lookup yields CDR1 DFQATT and CDR2 SNEGSKA (reference sequence).

V usage is TRBV6-5 and J usage is TRBJ1-2; D is ambiguous. With 7 bases removed from V and 4 bases from J, the gap between germline ends came to 13 bases. The CDR3 runs to 13 residues. CDR1 is MNHEY and CDR2 is SVGAGI in the germline V gene. The CDR3 nucleotides read TGTGCCAGCACCCACCAAAACTCCTATGGCTACACCTTC. This translates into CASTHQNSYGYTF.

The V gene is TRBV3-1 (or the pseudogene TRBV3-2), the J gene TRBJ2-7; TRBD1 matches 11 bases. Per the germline V gene, CDR1 is LGHDT and CDR2 is YNNKEL (reference sequence). This CDR3 is built from 15 residues. J lost 3 bases, V lost 4 bases, and 5 bases had no gene match. The CDR3 sequence: CASSLGTGGLYEQYF. DNA of the CDR3: TGTGCCAGCAGCCTAGGGACAGGGGGTCTCTACGAGCAGTACTTC.

The chain has TRBV14 and TRBJ2-3; D ambiguous. Looked up from germline, CDR1 is SGHDN and CDR2 is FVKESK. V was pared by 3 bases and J by 4 bases, with 8 bases between. The CDR3 sequence is 13 residues long. The CDR3 nucleotides read TGTGCCAGCAGCCAGACTTGGGCAGATACGCAGTATTTT. It translates to CASSQTWADTQYF. The full variable domain, completed using reference TRBV14 and TRBJ2-3, is EAGVTQFPSHSVIEKGQTVTLRCDPISGHDNLYWYRRVMGKEIKFLLHFVKESKQDESGMPNNRFLAERTGGTYSTLKVQPAELEDSGVYFCASSQTWADTQYFGPGTRLTVL.

V is TRBV2 and J is TRBJ1-3; D call uncertain. With 6 bases removed from V and 4 bases from J, the gap between germline ends came to 22 bases. Germline CDR1 reads SNHLY; CDR2 reads FYNNEI. This CDR3 contains 17 residues. CDR3 amino acids: CASRPEIVEVAGNTIYF. The CDR3 coding sequence is TGTGCCAGCAGGCCGGAGATAGTGGAGGTAGCAGGAAACACCATATATTTT.

J is TRBJ2-2 and V is TRBV5-1; D call uncertain. V lost 0 bases, J lost 4 bases, and 16 bases lay in between. Per germline, CDR1 SGHRS and CDR2 YFSETQ. The CDR3 covers 17 residues. Here the CDR3 reads CASSLVLGRASTGELFF. The CDR3 nucleotides read TGCGCCAGCAGCTTGGTTCTAGGAAGGGCAAGCACCGGGGAGCTGTTTTTT.

The rearrangement links TRBV28 to TRBJ2-2; D perhaps matches TRBD2 (6 bases). The CDR3 has 15 amino acids. Trimming shortened V by 6 bases and J by 7 bases, and 18 bases separated the two germline ends. Germline loops: CDR1 MDHEN, CDR2 SYDVKM. CDR3 amino acids: CASRPGTAAVGELFF. The DNA for the CDR3 is TGTGCCAGCAGACCCGGGACTGCCGCCGTCGGGGAGCTGTTTTTT.

The chain has TRBV10-1 and TRBJ1-5; no definite D call. The CDR3 totals 12 residues. V lost 6 bases and J lost 5, with 8 bases in between. Germline assignment: CDR1 WNHNN and CDR2 SYGVQD (reference sequence). CDR3 sequence: CASSLRDQPQHF. In DNA, the CDR3 is TGCGCCAGCAGCCTTAGGGATCAGCCCCAGCATTTT.

The V gene is TRBV19, the J gene TRBJ2-7, with no clear D. V dropped 3 bases and J dropped 2 bases, with 14 bases sitting between them. The germline V gene encodes CDR1 LNHDA and CDR2 SQIVND (reference sequence). The length of the CDR3 is 15 residues. CDR3 residues: CASSMSTGPTYEQYF. The CDR3 DNA follows: TGTGCCAGTAGTATGTCCACCGGCCCTACCTACGAGCAGTACTTC.

This rearrangement joins TRBV19 to TRBJ1-5; D might be TRBD1 (6 bases). Trimming cost V 5 bases and J 0 bases, with 20 bases left between them. CDR1 LNHDA and CDR2 SQIVND come from the germline V gene (reference sequence). The CDR3 totals 18 residues. CDR3 amino acids: CASSPLDGGGISNQPQHF. In nucleotides, the CDR3 is TGTGCCAGTAGTCCCTTAGATGGGGGCGGGATTAGCAATCAGCCCCAGCATTTT. The full variable domain, completed using reference TRBV19 and TRBJ1-5, is DGGITQSPKYLFRKEGQNVTLSCEQNLNHDAMYWYRQDPGQGLRLIYYSQIVNDFQKGDIAEGYSVSREKKESFPLTVTSAQKNPTAFYLCASSPLDGGGISNQPQHFGDGTRLSIL.

The rearrangement joins TRBV19 to TRBJ1-1; 8 positions match TRBD1. The CDR3 has 18 residues. Trimming removed 4 bases from V and 5 bases from J; junction bases left unmatched: 18. Germline lookup yields CDR1 LNHDA and CDR2 SQIVND (reference sequence). DNA of the CDR3: TGTGCCAGTAGTACCCGCCTCAGGGACAGGCATAGGAATACTGAAGCTTTCTTT. The encoded protein is CASSTRLRDRHRNTEAFF.

V gene TRBV28 combines with J gene TRBJ1-3, with a possible D match to TRBD1 (5 bases). Trimming took 3 bases from V and 4 from J, leaving 13 bases between them. Looked up from germline, CDR1 is MDHEN and CDR2 is SYDVKM. The CDR3 covers 15 residues. DNA of the CDR3: TGTGCCAGCAGTTTGTGGGGGGGGGAAGGAAACACCATATATTTT. Protein sequence: CASSLWGGEGNTIYF.

This sequence joins TRBV25-1 and TRBJ2-7, with 10 bases aligning to TRBD2. The junction had 7 bases not matched to a gene; V was cut back by 4 bases and J by 4 bases. The CDR3 totals 15 residues. Germline loops: CDR1 MGHDK, CDR2 SYGVNS. CDR3 coding DNA: TGTGCCAGCAGTGGAGATCTAGCGGGGGTGTACGAGCAGTACTTC. As protein: CASSGDLAGVYEQYF.

V is TRBV2 and J is TRBJ2-2; D gene ambiguous. CDR1 is SNHLY, CDR2 FYNNEI, per germline. The CDR3 covers 13 residues. V lost 4 bases to trimming and J lost 8 bases, with 11 bases between them. The CDR3 sequence is CASSVYTSGELFF. The CDR3 nucleotides are TGTGCCAGCAGTGTCTACACGTCTGGGGAGCTGTTTTTT. Together with reference TRBV2 and TRBJ2-2, the CDR3 gives the full variable domain: EPEVTQTPSHQVTQMGQEVILRCVPISNHLYFYWYRQILGQKVEFLVSFYNNEISEKSEIFDDQFSVERPDGSNFTLKIRSTKLEDSAMYFCASSVYTSGELFFGEGSRLTVL.

The chain is built from TRBV19 and TRBJ1-2, with TRBD1 matching over 8 bases. V trimming: 7 bases; J trimming: 4 bases; junction bases outside the gene matches: 14. The CDR3 sequence is 16 residues long. Germline-derived CDR1 and CDR2 are LNHDA and SQIVND (reference sequence). The CDR3 coding sequence is TGTGCCAGTACACCGGCCCGGGACAGGCGGCTCTATGGCTACACCTTC. This sequence encodes CASTPARDRRLYGYTF. Filled out from reference TRBV19 and TRBJ1-2, the complete variable domain reads DGGITQSPKYLFRKEGQNVTLSCEQNLNHDAMYWYRQDPGQGLRLIYYSQIVNDFQKGDIAEGYSVSREKKESFPLTVTSAQKNPTAFYLCASTPARDRRLYGYTFGSGTRLTVV.

This clone was found a few times. The chain links TRBV4-2 to TRBJ2-7, with D perhaps matching TRBD2 (5 bases). Germline values: CDR1 LGHNA, CDR2 YNFKEQ. V was cut by 0 bases and J by 2 bases, with 11 bases left in between. This CDR3 spans 15 amino acids. The CDR3 region is CASSQDGEGTYEQYF. DNA for the CDR3: TGTGCCAGCAGCCAAGACGGAGAGGGAACCTACGAGCAGTACTTC.

This clone was counted once. The chain has TRBV9 and TRBJ2-7; 11 bases line up with TRBD2. Germline CDR1 SGDLS, CDR2 YYNGEE. Germline trimming cut 3 bases from V and 4 bases from J; bases unmatched to any gene: 9. The CDR3 length is 16 residues. The CDR3 region has the DNA TGTGCCAGCAGCGGGGGTAGCGGGAGGGCCGCATACGAGCAGTACTTC. This encodes CASSGGSGRAAYEQYF.

This chain connects TRBV12-5 to TRBJ1-1; D is ambiguous. Between the trimmed V and J ends, which lost 6 bases and 2 bases, there was a span of 10 bases. This CDR3 contains 13 residues. CDR1 and CDR2 from the germline V gene are LGHNT and FRNRAP. DNA of the CDR3: TGTGCTAGTGGCCACGCCCCAAACACTGAAGCTTTCTTT. Its translation: CASGHAPNTEAFF.

In this sample, this clone turned up a few times. The rearrangement joins TRBV7-9 to TRBJ2-2; 7 bases agree with TRBD1. This CDR3 is built from 15 residues. V lost 5 bases, J lost 4 bases, and 7 bases stayed unmatched. Germline lookup yields CDR1 SEHNR and CDR2 FQNEAQ (reference sequence). CDR3 loop: CASSRTGVTTGELFF. The CDR3 DNA follows: TGTGCCAGCAGCAGAACAGGGGTGACCACCGGGGAGCTGTTTTTT.

The chain joins TRBV5-1 to TRBJ2-1, with TRBD2 identical over 8 bases. J gave up 5 bases and V 4 bases, and 11 bases lay outside the gene matches. The CDR3 sequence is 16 residues long. CDR1 SGHRS and CDR2 YFSETQ come from the germline V gene. CDR3 DNA: TGCGCCAGCAGCGACCGAGCGGGGGTCCTAAACAATGAGCAGTTCTTC. Protein product: CASSDRAGVLNNEQFF.

The chain links TRBV7-9 to TRBJ1-2; 8 bases match TRBD1. Germline V gene lookup returns CDR1 SEHNR and CDR2 FQNEAQ (reference sequence). After removal of 4 bases from V and 7 bases from J, the junction contained 2 bases not matched to a gene. CDR3 length: 12 amino acids. The CDR3 DNA follows: TGTGCCAGCAGCTCCGACAGGGGTGGCTACACCTTC. Amino acids: CASSSDRGGYTF.

This clone has only one observation. CDR3 DNA: TGCGCCAGCAGCCAAGATCCAGGTTCGTGGACCCAGTACTTC. It encodes CASSQDPGSWTQYF. This sequence joins TRBV4-1 and TRBJ2-5; D gene uncertain. The length of the CDR3 is 14 residues. Germline CDR1 reads MGHRA; CDR2 reads YSYEKL. With 0 bases removed from V and 7 bases from J, the gap between germline ends came to 12 bases.

This chain links TRBV2 with TRBJ2-2, with unresolved D. Germline V CDR1 and CDR2: SNHLY, FYNNEI. Trimming stripped 1 base from V and 8 bases from J, with 8 bases between. The CDR3 covers 13 residues. CDR3 region: CASSEEEWGELFF. CDR3 in DNA: TGTGCCAGCAGTGAAGAAGAGTGGGGGGAGCTGTTTTTT.

V gene TRBV11-3 combines with J gene TRBJ2-5, with TRBD1 matching 7 bases. J lost 5 bases, V lost 5 bases, and 8 bases had no gene match. The CDR3 loop spans 14 amino acids. CDR1 is SGHNT, CDR2 YENEEA, per germline. The CDR3 sequence: CASSPQGTRETQYF. Written as DNA, the CDR3 is TGTGCCAGCAGCCCACAGGGGACGCGCGAGACCCAGTACTTC.

This chain joins TRBV4-1 and TRBJ1-2; D ambiguous. Looked up from germline, CDR1 is MGHRA and CDR2 is YSYEKL. Trimming cost V 2 bases and J 8 bases, with 12 bases left between them. CDR3 size: 13 residues. The CDR3 sequence: CASSQIAVPGYTF. The CDR3 bases are TGCGCCAGCAGCCAAATCGCGGTCCCCGGCTACACCTTC.